These 31 T cell receptor beta chains originate from one sample sequenced in a study of Graves' ophthalmopathy and Graves' hyperthyroidism. CDR3 regions of TCR beta were amplified from RNA transcripts. HTBI primers were employed in first-round RT-PCR, then a second-round multiplex PCR followed. Via MiXCR, TCRdb re-called the multiplex PCR reads, giving one row per CDR3 protein. The sample records over 500,000 distinct CDR3 sequences, 22% being singletons. Sample: peripheral blood. The receptor source for this set is a young woman with stable Graves' hyperthyroidism. Some clones in this sample may be carry-over from other donors' samples.

This clonotype was observed at least ten times. V and J are TRBV9 and TRBJ2-7, with 11 nucleotides matching TRBD1. CDR1 SGDLS and CDR2 YYNGEE come from the germline V gene. The CDR3 has 16 amino acids. V was pared by 2 bases and J by 4 bases, with 8 bases of the junction left unmatched. The CDR3 region is CASSVTGQGAGYEQYF. CDR3 coding DNA: TGTGCCAGCAGCGTTACAGGACAGGGGGCTGGTTACGAGCAGTACTTC.

The table lists this clonotype with many counts. Compared with germline, one end of the junction differs, possibly owing to a read error. The J gene is TRBJ1-6, the V gene TRBV7-9; a weak D match, TRBD1 (5 bases). This CDR3 is 18 amino acids long. In germline, CDR1 is SEHNR, CDR2 FQNEAQ (reference sequence). The CDR3 nucleotides are TGTGCCAGCAGCCGGAGTAAAGGTGGGGGTATCGGAAATTCGCCCCTCCACTTT. Translating it yields CASSRSKGGGIGNSPLHF.

The chain is built from TRBV19 and TRBJ2-5, with D possibly matching TRBD2 (6 bases). The germline gives CDR1 LNHDA, CDR2 SQIVND (reference sequence). The CDR3 contains 13 residues. The CDR3 coding sequence is TGTGACTGTAAGGAGGGTTCGAAAGAGACCCAGTACTTC. Its translation is CDCKEGSKETQYF. Based on the CDR3 plus reference TRBV19 and TRBJ2-5, the full variable domain is DGGITQSPKYLFRKEGQNVTLSCEQNLNHDAMYWYRQDPGQGLRLIYYSQIVNDFQKGDIAEGYSVSREKKESFPLTVTSAQKNPTAFYLCDCKEGSKETQYFGPGTRLLVL.

This clonotype has only a few counts. The chain has TRBV7-9 and TRBJ1-1, with D unresolved. This CDR3 comprises 15 residues. Looked up from germline, CDR1 is SEHNR and CDR2 is FQNEAQ (reference sequence). Deletions cut 1 base from V and 1 base from J, with 10 bases between. The CDR3 sequence: CASSLVSLPNTEAFF. CDR3 bases: TGTGCCAGCAGCTTAGTTTCCCTACCGAACACTGAAGCTTTCTTT. The full variable domain, with the rest looked up from reference TRBV7-9 and TRBJ1-1, is DTGVSQNPRHKITKRGQNVTFRCDPISEHNRLYWYRQTLGQGPEFLTYFQNEAQLEKSRLLSDRFSAERPKGSFSTLEIQRTEQGDSAMYLCASSLVSLPNTEAFFGQGTRLTVV.

In its sample, this clonotype was seen many times. The rearrangement links TRBV29-1 to TRBJ1-3; TRBD1 agrees at 7 bases. CDR3 length: 14 residues. Germline-derived CDR1 and CDR2 are SQVTM and ANQGSEA. V gave up 7 bases and J gave up 0 bases; unmatched junction bases: 6. The CDR3, as DNA: TGCAGCGCTGGACAGGAGAACTCTGGAAACACCATATATTTT. It yields the protein CSAGQENSGNTIYF. The complete variable domain, with remaining parts taken from reference TRBV29-1 and TRBJ1-3, reads SAVISQKPSRDICQRGTSLTIQCQVDSQVTMMFWYRQQPGQSLTLIATANQGSEATYESGFVIDKFPISRPNLTFSTLTVSNMSPEDSSIYLCSAGQENSGNTIYFGEGSWLTVV.

The chain links TRBV6-1 to TRBJ2-3; D tentatively fits TRBD1 or TRBD2 (6 bases each). Trimming took 1 base from V and 4 from J, leaving 12 bases between them. The CDR3 extends over 15 amino acids. The germline CDR1 and CDR2 sequences are MNHNS and SASEGT. CDR3 amino acids: CASSEVWGAPDTQYF. The CDR3 nucleotides read TGTGCCAGCAGTGAAGTCTGGGGGGCCCCAGATACGCAGTATTTT.

The V gene is TRBV6-1, the J gene TRBJ1-6, with TRBD1 matching over 9 bases. The CDR3 consists of 13 residues. Trimming cost V 6 bases and J 11 bases; bases outside gene matches: 5. Germline CDR1 reads MNHNS; CDR2 reads SASEGT. CDR3 sequence (DNA): TGTGCCAGCAGGGGACAGGGAGTAACACCCCTCCACTTT. Its translation: CASRGQGVTPLHF.

This clonotype showed up many times. The chain is built from TRBV7-9 and TRBJ2-5, with 7 bases aligning to TRBD2. The CDR3 has 16 residues. Trimming took 2 bases from V and 1 from J; bases not matched to a gene: 7. Germline V gene data show CDR1 as SEHNR and CDR2 as FQNEAQ (reference sequence). CDR3 sequence (DNA): TGTGCCAGCAGCTTACCCAGCGGGGCCCGCCAAGAGACCCAGTACTTC. Translated, it gives CASSLPSGARQETQYF.

The rearrangement uses TRBV15 and TRBJ2-5, with D unclear. Germline CDR1 and CDR2: LNHNV and YYDKDF (reference sequence). Trimming took 5 bases from V and 1 from J, leaving 14 bases between them. This CDR3 comprises 15 residues. CDR3: CATSPNRVGQETQYF. CDR3 in DNA: TGTGCCACCAGCCCTAATAGGGTTGGCCAAGAGACCCAGTACTTC.

This clonotype was observed many times. The V call is TRBV7-3, the J call TRBJ1-6; the D is unclear. Germline-derived CDR1 and CDR2 are SGHTA and FQGTGA. Trimming left V 4 bases short and J 7 bases short, with 8 bases between. The CDR3 has 13 amino acids. The DNA of the CDR3 is TGTGCCAGCAGCTCCTCCGGGAATTCACCCCTCCACTTT. It translates to CASSSSGNSPLHF.

The gene calls are TRBV12-3 or TRBV12-4 and TRBJ2-2; 7 bases are a match to TRBD1. The CDR3 covers 14 residues. The junction had 6 bases not matched to a gene; V was cut back by 5 bases and J by 6 bases. CDR3: CASSPRGRAGELFF. The CDR3 nucleotides are TGTGCCAGCAGTCCGAGGGGGCGCGCCGGGGAGCTGTTTTTT.

There are a few counts of this clonotype. CDR3 DNA sequence: TGCGCCAGCAGCTTGGGCTTTGTCGCACTGGGAGGGAACACTGAAGCTTTCTTT. This sequence encodes CASSLGFVALGGNTEAFF. The V call is TRBV5-1, the J call TRBJ1-1; D is unresolved. The CDR3 has 18 amino acids. Looked up from germline, CDR1 is SGHRS and CDR2 is YFSETQ. Trimming shortened V by 0 bases and J by 1 base, and 19 bases separated the two germline ends.

There are many counts of this clonotype. The chain uses TRBV6-2 or TRBV6-3 and TRBJ2-6, with D hard to call. The CDR3 extends over 14 amino acids. V lost 6 bases and J 0 bases, leaving 6 bases between the germline ends. Germline V gene sequence: CDR1 MNHEY, CDR2 SVGEGT. CDR3 amino acids: CASSSHSGANVLTF. The CDR3 nucleotides read TGTGCCAGCAGCTCCCACTCTGGGGCCAACGTCCTGACTTTC.

This clonotype came up many times. An end of the junction differs from the germline gene, which may be a read error. The rearrangement joins TRBV12-3 or TRBV12-4 to TRBJ2-7; a weak D match, TRBD1 (5 bases). The CDR3 spans 13 residues. The CDR3 sequence: CASSPSDKYDQYF. CDR3 in DNA: TGTGCCAGCAGTCCGTCGGACAAATACGATCAGTACTTC.

The V and J genes are TRBV30 and TRBJ1-5; possible D gene TRBD1, 5 bases. Germline V CDR1 and CDR2: GTSNPN, SVGIG (reference sequence). V shed 1 base and J shed 5 bases, with 12 bases lying between them. CDR3 length: 14 amino acids. The CDR3 sequence: CAWSGQGGYQPQHF. Here the CDR3 DNA reads TGTGCCTGGAGTGGTCAGGGCGGCTATCAGCCCCAGCATTTT.

This clonotype was counted many times. The rearrangement joins TRBV7-2 to TRBJ2-6; 8 bases match TRBD1. The J segment lost 0 bases and the V segment lost 2 bases, leaving 12 bases of the junction unmatched. CDR3 length: 20 amino acids. From germline, CDR1 is SGHTA and CDR2 FQGNSA. The CDR3 nucleotides read TGTGCCAGCAGCTTACTTCCAGGGGGCCTCCCGCCCTCTGGGGCCAACGTCCTGACTTTC. This gives the protein CASSLLPGGLPPSGANVLTF.

CDR3 DNA sequence: TGTGCCAGCAGGGGACAGGGAGAGTTTAATGGCTACACCTTC. As protein: CASRGQGEFNGYTF. The chain joins TRBV2 to TRBJ1-2, with 9 bases lining up with TRBD1. Losses at the gene ends were 6 bases for V and 6 bases for J; bases not matched to a gene: 8. CDR1 is SNHLY and CDR2 is FYNNEI in the germline V gene. The CDR3 extends over 14 amino acids.

The J gene is TRBJ2-7, the V gene TRBV28; TRBD2 matches at 8 bases. CDR1 and CDR2 from the germline V gene are MDHEN and SYDVKM. CDR3 length equals 15 residues. Trimming removed 10 bases from V and 10 bases from J; junction bases left unmatched: 21. This chain's CDR3 is CATNRGGSWSPQQYF. CDR3 in DNA: TGTGCCACCAACCGCGGGGGGTCGTGGTCTCCTCAACAGTACTTC.

Points on this clonotype: A junction boundary mismatches the germline segment, possibly from a read error. The chain employs TRBV7-3 and TRBJ1-1; the D gene is possibly TRBD1 (5 bases). CDR3 length equals 13 residues. Per germline, CDR1 SGHTA and CDR2 FQGTGA. The CDR3 sequence is CASSLRGNAEAFF. CDR3 nucleotide sequence: TGTGCCAGCAGCCTCCGGGGGAACGCTGAAGCTTTCTTT. Supplemented by reference TRBV7-3 and TRBJ1-1, the full variable domain reads GAGVSQTPSNKVTEKGKYVELRCDPISGHTALYWYRQSLGQGPEFLIYFQGTGAADDSGLPNDRFFAVRPEGSVSTLKIQRTERGDSAVYLCASSLRGNAEAFFGQGTRLTVV.

This clonotype turned up a few times. The chain is built from TRBV15 and TRBJ2-5, with D tentatively TRBD1 (5 bases). This CDR3 spans 13 amino acids. Trimming removed 6 bases at V and 4 bases at J, with 12 bases between. From germline, CDR1 is LNHNV and CDR2 YYDKDF (reference sequence). CDR3 in amino acids: CATSLGVGETQYF. CDR3 nucleotides: TGTGCCACCAGTTTAGGGGTGGGAGAGACCCAGTACTTC.

This clonotype was seen at least ten times. The chain joins TRBV4-1 to TRBJ1-1; TRBD1 is a possible D gene (6 bases). V was trimmed by 0 bases and J by 10 bases, leaving 6 bases between them. This CDR3 is 11 amino acids long. CDR1 MGHRA and CDR2 YSYEKL come from the germline V gene. The CDR3 bases are TGCGCCAGCAGCCAAGAAGGGGGAGCTTTCTTT. This translates into CASSQEGGAFF.

The J gene is TRBJ1-2, the V gene TRBV4-1, with TRBD1 identical over 9 bases. Trimming removed 2 bases from V and 2 bases from J; junction bases left unmatched: 12. Germline V lookup: CDR1 MGHRA, CDR2 YSYEKL. This CDR3 region has 18 residues. CDR3 DNA: TGCGCCAGCAGCCAACCCGGGACAGGGAGAGGGGTAAACTATGGCTACACCTTC. Its protein product is CASSQPGTGRGVNYGYTF.

The chain has TRBV7-2 and TRBJ2-5, with D possibly TRBD1 on 6 matching bases. V gave up 4 bases and J gave up 5 bases, with 17 bases separating them. Germline CDR1 SGHTA, CDR2 FQGNSA. This CDR3 region has 15 residues. The CDR3 DNA follows: TGTGCCAGCAGCTACACATTTAGGGGGTGGGAGACCCAGTACTTC. Amino acids: CASSYTFRGWETQYF.

This clonotype was counted many times. This rearrangement joins TRBV11-2 to TRBJ1-1; 9 bases align to TRBD1. The CDR3 consists of 16 residues. The germline V gene has CDR1 SGHAT and CDR2 FQNNGV. V gave up 2 bases and J gave up 4 bases; unmatched junction bases: 8. The chain's CDR3 is CASSLLGQGGSTEAFF. The CDR3 coding sequence is TGTGCCAGCAGCTTATTGGGACAGGGCGGGAGCACTGAAGCTTTCTTT.

There are many counts of this clonotype. The CDR3 spells CASSLQASGSPLHF. CDR3 DNA sequence: TGTGCCAGCAGTTTACAGGCTTCTGGTTCACCCCTCCACTTT. The rearrangement uses TRBV12-3 or TRBV12-4 and TRBJ1-6; D is unresolved. This CDR3 region has 14 residues. V was pared by 2 bases and J by 9 bases, with 11 bases between.

The chain carries TRBV7-8 and TRBJ1-1, with D possibly being TRBD1 (5 bases). The length of the CDR3 is 13 residues. Germline V gene data show CDR1 as SGHVS and CDR2 as FQNEAQ. The germline V and J ends were trimmed by 1 base and 11 bases, with 14 bases remaining between them. Written as DNA, the CDR3 is TGTGCCAGCAGCTTAGAGAGGGGCCTGAACGCTTTCTTT. It translates to CASSLERGLNAFF.

This clonotype came up many times. The V gene is TRBV13, the J gene TRBJ2-7, with 9 bases aligning to TRBD1. Germline trimming cut 5 bases from V and 3 bases from J; bases unmatched to any gene: 2. Germline V gene data show CDR1 as PRHDT and CDR2 as FYEKMQ (reference sequence). The CDR3 length is 13 residues. Written as DNA, the CDR3 is TGTGCCAGCAGCGTGGGACAGGGCTACGAGCAGTACTTC. This translates into CASSVGQGYEQYF.

The V and J genes are TRBV30 and TRBJ1-5; perhaps TRBD1 as D (6 bases). This CDR3 has 14 residues. Germline CDR1 reads GTSNPN; CDR2 reads SVGIG (reference sequence). V lost 2 bases to trimming and J lost 0 bases, with 8 bases between them. CDR3 loop: CAWSRGASNQPQHF. CDR3 in DNA: TGTGCCTGGAGTAGGGGGGCTAGCAATCAGCCCCAGCATTTT. The full variable domain, completed using reference TRBV30 and TRBJ1-5, is SQTIHQWPATLVQPVGSPLSLECTVEGTSNPNLYWYRQAAGRGLQLLFYSVGIGQISSEVPQNLSASRPQDRQFILSSKKLLLSDSGFYLCAWSRGASNQPQHFGDGTRLSIL.

The rearrangement joins TRBV27 to TRBJ1-3; D remains unclear. Trimming cost V 4 bases and J 1 base, with 8 bases left between them. CDR3 length: 14 residues. Looked up from germline, CDR1 is MNHEY and CDR2 is SMNVEV (reference sequence). CDR3 DNA: TGTGCCAGCAGTTCCAAAGTTTCTGGAAACACCATATATTTT. Amino acids: CASSSKVSGNTIYF.

This clonotype was detected only once. The chain recombines TRBV9 with TRBJ2-7; D may be TRBD1 (5 bases). CDR1 and CDR2 from the germline V gene are SGDLS and YYNGEE. CDR3 size: 15 residues. The V end was cut by 0 bases, the J end by 6 bases, with 16 bases between. The CDR3 loop reads CASSVGPGGRGEQYF. The CDR3 DNA follows: TGTGCCAGCAGCGTAGGGCCAGGCGGTAGGGGCGAGCAGTACTTC. The variable domain in full, with the rest retrieved from reference TRBV9 and TRBJ2-7, is DSGVTQTPKHLITATGQRVTLRCSPRSGDLSVYWYQQSLDQGLQFLIQYYNGEERAKGNILERFSAQQFPDLHSELNLSSLELGDSALYFCASSVGPGGRGEQYFGPGTRLTVT.

This clonotype was detected ten times or more. The rearrangement joins TRBV20-1 to TRBJ2-7, with 9 positions matching TRBD1. Per germline, CDR1 DFQATT and CDR2 SNEGSKA (reference sequence). The CDR3 extends over 14 amino acids. The trim removed 3 bases at V and 5 bases at J, leaving 8 bases unmatched. The CDR3 sequence: CSASRGTGRHEQYF. CDR3 bases: TGCAGTGCTAGTAGGGGGACAGGGAGACACGAGCAGTACTTC.